The next 17 T cell receptor beta chains were all read from a single sample in a study of shared clonotypes between healthy human individuals. Sequencing was performed with immunoSEQ multiplex PCR; in TCRdb, only in-frame clones are kept and a portion is missing. In the table there are around 2.1 million clones, more than 90% of which are singletons. The sample consisted of naive CD4+ T cells sorted from blood. The subset: CD45RA+ positively selected. These receptors were collected from a man between 18 and 29 years old in good health.

J is TRBJ1-6 and V is TRBV30; TRBD1 is a possible D gene (5 bases). Germline V gene lookup returns CDR1 GTSNPN and CDR2 SVGIG (reference sequence). This CDR3 contains 15 residues. With 3 bases removed from V and 4 bases from J, the gap between germline ends came to 13 bases. This chain's CDR3 is CAWSRDVRYNSPLHF. For the CDR3, the DNA is TGTGCCTGGAGCAGGGACGTCCGATATAATTCACCCCTCCACTTT.

The gene calls are TRBV7-3 and TRBJ2-7; 7 nucleotides agree with TRBD1. Germline CDR1 is SGHTA and CDR2 is FQGTGA. This CDR3 is built from 15 residues. Trimming took 5 bases from V and 1 from J; bases not matched to a gene: 8. The CDR3 sequence: CASSQTGDASYEQYF. Here the CDR3 DNA reads TGTGCCAGCAGCCAAACAGGGGACGCTTCCTACGAGCAGTACTTC.

Concerning this clone itself: Sequence at one end of the junction differs from germline and may be a read error. The chain employs TRBV29-1 and TRBJ1-1; TRBD1 might be the D (5 bases). Germline lookup yields CDR1 SQVTM and CDR2 ANQGSEA. The CDR3 is 11 amino acids. The CDR3 region has the DNA TGCAGCGCCCAGGGAGAGGGTTCGTTTTGCTTT. This gives the protein CSAQGEGSFCF.

The V gene is TRBV2, the J gene TRBJ2-7; 9 bases are a match to TRBD1. Unmatched junction bases numbered 6, after V lost 8 bases and J lost 4 bases. Germline V gene lookup returns CDR1 SNHLY and CDR2 FYNNEI. CDR3 length: 13 amino acids. Here the CDR3 DNA reads TGTGCCAGCGGGGGACAGGGTGCTTACGAGCAGTACTTC. Amino acid sequence: CASGGQGAYEQYF.

The chain employs TRBV10-1 and TRBJ2-3; the D is unclear. The V gene lost 5 bases and the J gene lost 0 bases, with 9 bases spanning the gap. Germline V CDR1 and CDR2: WNHNN, SYGVQD (reference sequence). The CDR3 extends over 14 amino acids. CDR3 nucleotide sequence: TGCGCCAGCAGTCACGGTACTAGCACAGATACGCAGTATTTT. It is translated as CASSHGTSTDTQYF.

This chain links TRBV25-1 with TRBJ1-4, with D hard to call. In germline, CDR1 is MGHDK, CDR2 SYGVNS. V was clipped by 2 bases and J by 7 bases, with 8 bases between them. The CDR3 has 13 residues. For the CDR3, the DNA is TGTGCCAGCAGTGAAATGGGCGGTGAAAAACTGTTTTTT. This gives the protein CASSEMGGEKLFF.

The chain uses TRBV9 and TRBJ2-7; tentative D call: TRBD2 (5 bases). The CDR3 runs 13 residues. Deletions cut 0 bases from V and 7 bases from J, with 11 bases between. Germline V lookup: CDR1 SGDLS, CDR2 YYNGEE. CDR3 bases: TGTGCCAGCAGCGTAGACATTCGGAGGGAGCAGTACTTC. This encodes CASSVDIRREQYF.

CDR3 amino acids: CASSRDLNSYEQYF. Here the CDR3 DNA reads TGTGCCAGCAGCCGGGACTTAAACTCCTACGAGCAGTACTTC. The genes are TRBV6-6 and TRBJ2-7, with a possible D match to TRBD2 (6 bases). CDR3 length equals 14 residues. V was clipped by 6 bases and J by 0 bases, with 12 bases between them. Germline CDR1 and CDR2: MNHNY and SVGAGI (reference sequence).

The rearrangement links TRBV4-3 to TRBJ2-7; 9 positions match TRBD2. J lost 5 bases, V lost 0 bases, and 17 bases had no gene match. The CDR3 runs to 19 residues. Per the germline V gene, CDR1 is LGHNA and CDR2 is YSLEER. The CDR3: CASSQEAEGSGRTFDEQYF. The CDR3 nucleotides read TGCGCCAGCAGCCAAGAGGCTGAGGGTAGCGGGAGAACATTTGACGAGCAGTACTTC.

This chain links TRBV6-1 with TRBJ2-5; 10 positions agree with TRBD1. V shed 4 bases and J 5 bases; nucleotides not matched to a gene: 13. CDR1 is MNHNS and CDR2 is SASEGT in the germline V gene. The CDR3 is 17 amino acids. CDR3 region: CASSVRRGQGYWETQYF. CDR3 sequence (DNA): TGTGCCAGCAGTGTAAGAAGGGGACAGGGGTATTGGGAGACCCAGTACTTC.

The genes are TRBV5-1 and TRBJ1-5; D ambiguous. This CDR3 has 14 amino acids. The V end lost 0 bases, the J end lost 5 bases, and 9 bases lay between the germline ends. Germline CDR1 SGHRS, CDR2 YFSETQ. The CDR3, as DNA: TGCGCCAGCAGCTTGGATGGGCGGGATCAGCCCCAGCATTTT. It codes for CASSLDGRDQPQHF. The variable domain in full, completed from reference TRBV5-1 and TRBJ1-5, reads KAGVTQTPRYLIKTRGQQVTLSCSPISGHRSVSWYQQTPGQGLQFLFEYFSETQRNKGNFPGRFSGRQFSNSRSEMNVSTLELGDSALYLCASSLDGRDQPQHFGDGTRLSIL.

Remarks on this clone: At the DNA level, this CDR3 is encoded by other sequences in the same sample as well. The chain is built from TRBV7-9 and TRBJ1-5; D unresolved. Germline loops: CDR1 SEHNR, CDR2 FQNEAQ (reference sequence). Trimming took 6 bases from V and 2 from J, leaving 8 bases between them. This CDR3 has 13 residues. The chain's CDR3 is CASSRGGNQPQHF. As DNA, the CDR3 is TGTGCCAGCAGTCGTGGGGGCAATCAGCCCCAGCATTTT.

V and J are TRBV19 and TRBJ1-2; D is uncertain. The length of the CDR3 is 14 residues. V lost 3 bases and J 4 bases, leaving 12 bases between the germline ends. Looked up from germline, CDR1 is LNHDA and CDR2 is SQIVND (reference sequence). This chain's CDR3 is CASSMIPGLYGYTF. DNA for the CDR3: TGTGCCAGTAGTATGATCCCAGGCCTCTATGGCTACACCTTC.

The chain is built from TRBV4-3 and TRBJ2-7; D gene ambiguous. This CDR3 is built from 13 residues. CDR1 LGHNA and CDR2 YSLEER come from the germline V gene. The V end lost 2 bases, the J end lost 2 bases, and 7 bases lay between the germline ends. The CDR3 protein is CASSQSLTYEQYF. In DNA, the CDR3 is TGCGCCAGCAGCCAATCTCTGACCTACGAGCAGTACTTC.

The chain joins TRBV11-2 to TRBJ1-1; 7 nucleotides match TRBD1. The junction had 7 bases not matched to a gene; V was cut back by 5 bases and J by 4 bases. The germline V gene has CDR1 SGHAT and CDR2 FQNNGV. This CDR3 is built from 14 residues. The CDR3, as DNA: TGTGCCAGCAGCGGTATACAGGGGATCACTGAAGCTTTCTTT. Protein: CASSGIQGITEAFF.

This clone appeared a single time. The CDR3 DNA reads as TGTGCCAGCAGCAACGAACGCGCAACTAATGAAAAACTGTTTTTT. Protein: CASSNERATNEKLFF. The chain recombines TRBV5-4 with TRBJ1-4; no clear D gene. CDR3 length: 15 amino acids. The V end lost 4 bases, the J end lost 0 bases, and 10 bases lay between the germline ends. Germline V gene sequence: CDR1 SGHNT, CDR2 YYREEE (reference sequence).

The chain has TRBV7-9 and TRBJ2-4; 9 bases agree with TRBD1. The ends lost 2 bases at V and 7 bases at J; junction bases unmatched: 6. CDR3 length: 15 amino acids. Germline-derived CDR1 and CDR2 are SEHNR and FQNEAQ (reference sequence). CDR3 in DNA: TGTGCCAGCAGCTTACAGGGGACAGGGAATAACATTCAGTACTTC. Translating gives CASSLQGTGNNIQYF.